This TCR beta chain came from a study of Graves' ophthalmopathy and Graves' hyperthyroidism. Whole-study results and caveats: For predicting ophthalmopathy progression, the model had roughly 70% sensitivity and approximately 72% specificity.

There are a few counts of this clonotype. What it binds is unknown. RNA transcripts were the source from which TCR beta CDR3 regions were amplified. RT-PCR was first run with HTBI primers, then multiplex PCR in a second round. Via MiXCR, TCRdb re-called the multiplex PCR reads, giving one row per CDR3 protein. Here the sample spans about 740,000 distinct CDR3 sequences, 40% being singletons. J gave up 4 bases and V 0 bases, and 3 bases lay outside the gene matches. This CDR3 spans 16 amino acids. CDR1 SEHNR and CDR2 FQNEAQ come from the germline V gene (reference sequence). Sequencing input: peripheral blood. The rearrangement uses TRBV7-9 and TRBJ2-2, with TRBD1 matching over 9 bases. The receptor comes from an adult man with Graves' ophthalmopathy. The CDR3 loop reads CASSLARTGVTGELFF. The CDR3 nucleotides read TGTGCCAGCAGCTTAGCGCGGACAGGGGTCACCGGGGAGCTGTTTTTT.